The rows below give T cell receptor beta chains drawn from one sample of a study of PD-1 blockade in classical Hodgkin lymphoma. Sequencing was performed with immunoSEQ multiplex PCR; in TCRdb, only in-frame clones are kept and a portion is missing. The table includes about 20,000 clones, approximately 67% detected once. The source was CD4+ T cells from blood, collected before the fourth cycle of nivolumab. These receptor sequences come from a human donor with classical Hodgkin lymphoma. Both conserved end residues are part of each CDR3. Each record gives: clone size, D gene, V gene, J gene, CDR3 protein, CDR3 DNA. D genes are given only for firm matches. Clone size appears in some rows only: once, few, many, or a class for an expanded clone.

>NA|TRBD1|TRBV11-2|TRBJ1-1
CASSSRQGAYTEAFF
TGTGCCAGCAGCTCCCGACAGGGGGCATACACTGAAGCTTTCTTT
>NA|NA|TRBV30|TRBJ1-2
CAWRDPLRDNYGYTF
TGTGCCTGGAGAGACCCTCTTAGGGACAACTATGGCTACACCTTC
>NA|TRBD1|TRBV5-1|TRBJ1-6
CASSQTGEDSPLHF
TGCGCCAGCAGCCAGACAGGGGAAGATTCACCCCTCCACTTT
>medium-sized|TRBD1|TRBV10-3|TRBJ1-6
CAISESYRGGSPLHF
TGTGCCATCAGTGAGTCGTACAGGGGGGGATCACCCCTCCACTTT
>NA|TRBD1|TRBV10-2|TRBJ1-5
CASRGTESNQPQHF
TGCGCCAGCAGAGGGACAGAGAGCAATCAGCCCCAGCATTTT
>NA|TRBD1|TRBV5-6|TRBJ1-5
CASSLRGQGGIGNQPQHF
TGTGCCAGCAGCCTGAGGGGACAGGGGGGGATTGGCAATCAGCCCCAGCATTTT
>once|TRBD2|TRBV15|TRBJ2-4
CATSRDPGTSGEFQYF
TGTGCCACCAGCAGAGATCCGGGGACTAGCGGGGAGTTTCAGTACTTC
>few|TRBD1|TRBV6-1|TRBJ1-2
CASSGDRGYGYTF
TGTGCCAGCAGTGGCGACAGGGGCTATGGCTACACCTTC
>NA|NA|TRBV19|TRBJ2-7
CASSIGGRQGYEQYF
TGTGCCAGTAGTATAGGAGGCCGGCAGGGGTACGAGCAGTACTTC
>NA|TRBD2|TRBV5-1|TRBJ2-1
CASSFRAGVYNEQFF
TGCGCCAGCAGCTTTAGAGCGGGGGTATACAATGAGCAGTTCTTC
>NA|NA|TRBV29-1|TRBJ2-5
CSVGWTVRETQYF
TGCAGCGTTGGTTGGACAGTACGTGAGACCCAGTACTTC
>NA|TRBD2|TRBV7-2|TRBJ2-3
CASSFLSGGRGDTQYF
TGTGCCAGCAGCTTTCTTAGCGGGGGGCGGGGAGATACGCAGTATTTT
>NA|NA|TRBV6-6|TRBJ1-2
CASSYSSGVYGYTF
TGTGCCAGCAGTTACTCGAGTGGGGTCTATGGCTACACCTTC
>NA|NA|TRBV7-2|TRBJ2-2
CASSIQVQANTGELFF
TGTGCCAGCAGCATACAAGTCCAAGCGAACACCGGGGAGCTGTTTTTT
>NA|NA|TRBV6-1|TRBJ1-2
CASNDRHYGYTF
TGTGCCAGCAACGACAGGCACTATGGCTACACCTTC
>NA|TRBD1|TRBV2|TRBJ2-3
CASSLTRGPSTDTQYF
TGTGCCAGCAGTCTGACCAGGGGGCCTAGCACAGATACGCAGTATTTT
>NA|NA|TRBV19|TRBJ2-2
CASSWALNTGELFF
TGTGCCAGTAGTTGGGCTCTGAACACCGGGGAGCTGTTTTTT
>few|TRBD1|TRBV19|TRBJ2-5
CASSVDRDGTQYF
TGTGCCAGTAGTGTGGACAGGGATGGGACCCAGTACTTC
>NA|NA|TRBV7-2|TRBJ1-5
CASSFFSGAQPQHF
TGTGCCAGCAGCTTCTTTTCAGGGGCTCAGCCCCAGCATTTT
>NA|TRBD2|TRBV5-6|TRBJ2-3
CASSLDLAGFWSHTDTQYF
TGTGCCAGCAGCTTGGACCTAGCGGGGTTTTGGTCCCACACAGATACGCAGTATTTT
>NA|NA|TRBV6-5|TRBJ2-2
CASSLLAGELFF
TGTGCCAGCAGCCTTCTTGCCGGGGAGCTGTTTTTT
>NA|NA|TRBV7-9|TRBJ2-3
CASSLLSVSAVTDTQYF
TGTGCCAGCAGCTTATTATCCGTCTCCGCGGTTACAGATACGCAGTATTTT
>NA|NA|TRBV5-6|TRBJ2-7
CASSLGTGLPYEQYF
TGTGCCAGCAGCTTGGGTACAGGGCTTCCCTACGAGCAGTACTTC
>NA|TRBD2|TRBV5-4|TRBJ2-1
CASSLGLAGKSDEQFF
TGTGCCAGCAGCCTGGGACTAGCGGGGAAGTCGGATGAGCAGTTCTTC
>NA|NA|TRBV28|TRBJ2-7
CASTDEQYF
TGTGCCAGCACCGACGAGCAGTACTTC
>NA|NA|TRBV5-5|TRBJ1-1
CASSSVYEAFF
TGTGCCAGCAGCTCGGTGTATGAAGCTTTCTTT
>NA|TRBD1|TRBV7-6|TRBJ2-5
CASTDRAASAIFQETQYF
TGTGCCAGCACCGACAGGGCGGCAAGCGCCATCTTCCAAGAGACCCAGTACTTC
>NA|NA|TRBV19|TRBJ1-1
CASSSRTGNTEAFF
TGTGCCAGTAGTTCCCGGACGGGGAACACTGAAGCTTTCTTT
>NA|TRBD2|TRBV7-2|TRBJ2-3
CASSLMAGGLSTDTQYF
TGTGCCAGCAGCTTAATGGCGGGGGGGCTTAGCACAGATACGCAGTATTTT
>NA|NA|TRBV7-2|TRBJ2-7
CASSLAGFRSEQYF
TGTGCCAGCAGCTTAGCAGGGTTCCGTAGCGAGCAGTACTTC
>once|NA|TRBV11-3|TRBJ1-3
CASSGPTGTIGNTIYF
TGTGCCAGCAGCGGTCCTACAGGAACAATAGGAAACACCATATATTTT
>NA|NA|TRBV29-1|TRBJ2-7
CSALTGYSYEQYF
TGCAGCGCTCTAACGGGTTACTCCTACGAGCAGTACTTC
>few|NA|TRBV5-4|TRBJ2-3
CASSKQTGSDTQYF
TGTGCCAGCAGCAAACAGACAGGATCAGATACGCAGTATTTT
>NA|NA|TRBV4-3|TRBJ1-1
CASSHRLFMNTEAFF
TGCGCCAGCAGCCACCGGCTGTTCATGAACACTGAAGCTTTCTTT
>NA|NA|TRBV19|TRBJ2-3
CASSKAGAGTDTQYF
TGTGCCAGTAGTAAGGCGGGGGCCGGCACAGATACGCAGTATTTT
>few|TRBD1|TRBV2|TRBJ1-4
CASNTDRGSEKLFF
TGTGCCAGCAATACGGACAGGGGGTCTGAAAAACTGTTTTTT
>NA|NA|TRBV7-2|TRBJ2-3
CASSFLTRGQDTQYF
TGTGCCAGCAGCTTCCTGACTAGGGGGCAAGATACGCAGTATTTT
>NA|TRBD2|TRBV5-1|TRBJ2-3
CASSLTSGLTDTQYF
TGCGCCAGCAGCTTGACTAGCGGCCTCACAGATACGCAGTATTTT
>NA|TRBD1|TRBV5-4|TRBJ1-2
CASSGTGTIGYTF
TGTGCCAGCAGCGGGACAGGGACGATTGGCTACACCTTC
>NA|NA|TRBV10-1|TRBJ2-5
CASSESRVAQETQYF
TGCGCCAGCAGTGAGTCGAGGGTAGCCCAAGAGACCCAGTACTTC
>NA|TRBD1|TRBV5-5|TRBJ2-1
CASREPGTGYNEQFF
TGTGCCAGCAGAGAACCCGGGACAGGGTACAATGAGCAGTTCTTC
>NA|TRBD2|TRBV15|TRBJ2-5
CATSITRLAGRETQYF
TGTGCCACCAGCATAACTAGACTAGCGGGGAGGGAGACCCAGTACTTC
>NA|NA|TRBV7-2|TRBJ2-7
CASSLGAGSYEQYF
TGTGCCAGCAGCTTAGGCGCGGGTTCCTACGAGCAGTACTTC
>few|NA|TRBV7-9|TRBJ1-2
CASSLGVGYGYTF
TGTGCCAGCAGCTTGGGAGTTGGCTATGGCTACACCTTC
>NA|TRBD1|TRBV19|TRBJ2-1
CASSPRDSQDNEQFF
TGTGCCAGTAGCCCCCGGGACAGCCAGGACAATGAGCAGTTCTTC